This passage covers 30 T cell receptor beta chains from one sample sequenced in a study of molecular identifiers for immune sequencing clone quantification. TCRdb reprocessed the PCR reads via MiXCR and lists one record per CDR3 protein. The table has around 480,000 distinct CDR3 sequences, about a fifth seen once. Sequencing was done on a sample of naive CD8+ T cells from blood, with Jurkat cell RNA spiked in. This sample's subset: FACS-sorted CD8+CD4-CCR7+CD45RA+ naive T cells. The receptors come from a human donor in good health. Some libraries in this study had Jurkat cell RNA spiked in.

A remark on this clonotype: One junction end does not reproduce the germline sequence, and a read error may be involved. The chain has TRBV7-2 and TRBJ1-1; D gene ambiguous. The length of the CDR3 is 18 residues. Germline loops: CDR1 SGHTA, CDR2 FQGNSA. The DNA for the CDR3 is TGTGCCAGCACCATCGTGGTTAGCAGGCTTGATCTTTTTACTGGAGCTTTCTTT. Residues: CASTIVVSRLDLFTGAFF.

About this clonotype: This may arise from a read error, as a much more abundant clone is one base away. The J gene is TRBJ1-5, the V gene TRBV5-6, with no clear D. CDR3 length: 15 residues. Trimming removed 4 bases at V and 3 bases at J, with 14 bases between. The germline V gene has CDR1 SGHDT and CDR2 YYEEEE. In nucleotides, the CDR3 is TGTGCCAGCAGCCCACAGTCGTACCCCAATCAGCCCCAGCATTTT. Residues: CASSPQSYPNQPQHF.

This clonotype was seen more than once but under ten times. V is TRBV6-2 or TRBV6-3 and J is TRBJ1-5, with 7 bases lining up with TRBD1. Germline trimming cut 7 bases from V and 5 bases from J; bases unmatched to any gene: 11. CDR1 MNHEY and CDR2 SVGEGT come from the germline V gene. The CDR3 loop spans 15 amino acids. The CDR3 protein is CASNQARGQYQPQHF. As DNA, the CDR3 is TGTGCCAGCAACCAGGCCAGGGGACAGTATCAGCCCCAGCATTTT.

A few counts support this clonotype. This chain joins TRBV27 and TRBJ2-7; D call uncertain. Per the germline V gene, CDR1 is MNHEY and CDR2 is SMNVEV (reference sequence). The CDR3 sequence is 15 residues long. Trimming took 2 bases from V and 6 from J, leaving 17 bases between them. The CDR3 coding sequence is TGTGCCAGCAGTTTAGACCCAGGTGGGTTGGGCGAGCAGTACTTC. Its protein product is CASSLDPGGLGEQYF.

Only a few counts were recorded for this clonotype. V is TRBV5-1 and J is TRBJ2-1; D might be TRBD1 (6 bases). This CDR3 comprises 13 residues. V lost 5 bases to trimming and J lost 4 bases, with 10 bases between them. From germline, CDR1 is SGHRS and CDR2 YFSETQ. CDR3 coding DNA: TGCGCCAGCAGTGGGGACAAATACAATGAGCAGTTCTTC. The encoded protein is CASSGDKYNEQFF.

This clonotype came up a few times. V and J are TRBV28 and TRBJ2-1; D may be TRBD2 (5 bases). Germline assignment: CDR1 MDHEN and CDR2 SYDVKM. The CDR3 loop spans 14 amino acids. Trimming left V 2 bases short and J 7 bases short, with 12 bases between. CDR3 bases: TGTGCCAGCAGTTTAAGACTAATGGGAAATGAGCAGTTCTTC. It yields the protein CASSLRLMGNEQFF.

The J gene is TRBJ2-7, the V gene TRBV20-1; 7 bases line up with TRBD1. Germline V gene sequence: CDR1 DFQATT, CDR2 SNEGSKA (reference sequence). The CDR3 extends over 14 amino acids. The J segment lost 6 bases and the V segment lost 3 bases, leaving 11 bases of the junction unmatched. The CDR3 DNA sequence: TGCAGTGCTAGCATCCGAGGACAGGCCCTCGAGCAGTACTTC. Amino acid sequence: CSASIRGQALEQYF.

In this sample, this clonotype turned up many times. The chain is built from TRBV4-1 and TRBJ1-1; maybe TRBD1 (5 bases). CDR1 is MGHRA and CDR2 is YSYEKL in the germline V gene. Trimming cost V 5 bases and J 0 bases, with 16 bases left between them. This CDR3 region has 16 residues. The CDR3, as DNA: TGCGCCAGCAGCGAAGGTATCGCAGGGATGAACACTGAAGCTTTCTTT. Translation: CASSEGIAGMNTEAFF.

This chain joins TRBV7-9 and TRBJ1-3, with no clear D. There are 11 residues in the CDR3. V was cut by 10 bases and J by 2 bases, with 6 bases left in between. Germline V gene lookup returns CDR1 SEHNR and CDR2 FQNEAQ (reference sequence). The CDR3 protein is CAIHPGNTIYF. The CDR3 nucleotides are TGTGCCATCCATCCTGGAAACACCATATATTTT.

CDR3 bases: TGCGCCAGCAGCCAAGAAGGAAGCGGGAGGGCCAAGGACGAGCAGTACTTC. As protein: CASSQEGSGRAKDEQYF. V is TRBV4-1 and J is TRBJ2-7; 10 positions agree with TRBD2. V lost 0 bases, J lost 5 bases, and 10 bases stayed unmatched. CDR3 length: 17 amino acids. The germline V gene encodes CDR1 MGHRA and CDR2 YSYEKL.

This clonotype was seen more than once but under ten times. This chain joins TRBV19 and TRBJ2-3, with a tentative D call TRBD1 (6 bases). This CDR3 region has 16 residues. Trimming stripped 5 bases from V and 2 bases from J, with 17 bases between. The germline CDR1 and CDR2 sequences are LNHDA and SQIVND (reference sequence). CDR3 protein: CASSPQGPPSTDTQYF. The CDR3 DNA is TGTGCCAGTAGTCCCCAGGGGCCCCCATCCACAGATACGCAGTATTTT.

This clonotype was counted many times. This sequence joins TRBV27 and TRBJ1-1; TRBD1 matches 11 bases. Germline-derived CDR1 and CDR2 are MNHEY and SMNVEV (reference sequence). This CDR3 region has 13 residues. With V trimmed by 8 bases and J by 4 bases, 3 bases remained unmatched. The CDR3 is CASRDRGATEAFF. CDR3 sequence (DNA): TGTGCCAGCCGGGACAGGGGGGCCACTGAAGCTTTCTTT.

V and J are TRBV6-5 and TRBJ2-1; 7 nucleotides match TRBD2. V was pared by 9 bases and J by 7 bases, with 6 bases of the junction left unmatched. The CDR3 consists of 12 residues. Germline CDR1 is MNHEY and CDR2 is SVGAGI. The CDR3 region is CASWTSRNEQFF. Written as DNA, the CDR3 is TGTGCCAGTTGGACTAGTCGGAATGAGCAGTTCTTC.

This clonotype was observed at least ten times. V gene TRBV3-1 combines with J gene TRBJ1-6, with D uncertain. This CDR3 is 13 amino acids long. Germline-derived CDR1 and CDR2 are LGHDT and YNNKEL (reference sequence). V was shortened by 1 base and J by 7 bases, with 5 bases between the two germline ends. The CDR3 loop reads CASSQGANSPLHF. The CDR3 DNA is TGTGCCAGCAGCCAAGGTGCGAATTCACCCCTCCACTTT.

Many counts were recorded for this clonotype. The chain has TRBV30 and TRBJ2-3; a weak D match, TRBD2 (6 bases). The CDR3 length is 14 residues. In germline, CDR1 is GTSNPN, CDR2 SVGIG (reference sequence). V was pared by 2 bases and J by 5 bases, with 14 bases between. The CDR3 sequence: CAWSSSGVLDTQYF. DNA for the CDR3: TGTGCCTGGAGTAGCTCGGGGGTGTTAGATACGCAGTATTTT.

Ten or more counts support this clonotype. The chain carries TRBV25-1 and TRBJ2-3; D ambiguous. This CDR3 spans 11 amino acids. From germline, CDR1 is MGHDK and CDR2 SYGVNS. V was trimmed by 6 bases and J by 6 bases, leaving 7 bases between them. DNA of the CDR3: TGTGCCAGCAGATACGGTGATACGCAGTATTTT. It specifies CASRYGDTQYF.

Concerning this clonotype itself: With a much larger clone just one base away, this may be a read error. This chain uses TRBV7-9 with TRBJ2-7; D not resolved. Trimming took 3 bases from V and 6 from J, leaving 15 bases between them. CDR1 and CDR2 (germline): SEHNR, FQNEAQ (reference sequence). The CDR3 extends over 14 amino acids. This CDR3 is CASSLVVDPCEQYF. CDR3 bases: TGTGCCAGCAGCTTGGTCGTGGATCCCTGCGAGCAGTACTTC.

The chain uses TRBV7-9 and TRBJ2-2; unclear D gene. Trimming cost V 3 bases and J 2 bases, with 7 bases left between them. CDR1 SEHNR and CDR2 FQNEAQ come from the germline V gene (reference sequence). The CDR3 extends over 14 amino acids. CDR3 in DNA: TGTGCCAGCAGCTTCGTCGACAACACCGGGGAGCTGTTTTTT. This translates into CASSFVDNTGELFF.

This clonotype has just a few counts. The chain recombines TRBV6-5 with TRBJ2-7; a possible D gene is TRBD1 (6 bases). Between the trimmed V and J ends, which lost 6 bases and 7 bases, there was a span of 22 bases. Germline V lookup: CDR1 MNHEY, CDR2 SVGAGI. The CDR3 has 15 amino acids. The chain's CDR3 is CASSNIQGLDKEQYF. The CDR3 nucleotides read TGTGCCAGCAGCAACATACAGGGATTGGATAAGGAGCAGTACTTC.

This clonotype was observed a few times. The chain carries TRBV6-5 and TRBJ2-7, with TRBD2 as a possible D gene (5 bases). CDR1 and CDR2 (germline): MNHEY, SVGAGI. The CDR3 covers 14 residues. V was pared by 2 bases and J by 4 bases, with 12 bases between. CDR3 nucleotide sequence: TGTGCCAGCAGTTACAAAGGGAGTCGTTACGAGCAGTACTTC. Translating it yields CASSYKGSRYEQYF.

This clonotype has only a few counts. The rearrangement uses TRBV24-1 and TRBJ2-3; TRBD1 aligns across 9 bases. Germline CDR1 KGHDR, CDR2 SFDVKD. With 3 bases clipped from V and 2 bases from J, the junction kept 11 bases outside the gene matches. This CDR3 is built from 18 residues. DNA of the CDR3: TGTGCCACCAGTGATCCGTCCGGGACAGGGCAATCCACAGATACGCAGTATTTT. This translates into CATSDPSGTGQSTDTQYF.

This clonotype has more than one count but fewer than ten. V usage is TRBV7-2 and J usage is TRBJ2-7; D unclear. Germline-derived CDR1 and CDR2 are SGHTA and FQGNSA. V was trimmed by 1 base and J by 3 bases, leaving 7 bases between them. CDR3 size: 13 residues. Here the CDR3 DNA reads TGTGCCAGCAGCTTAGGCGTTTACTACGAGCAGTACTTC. As protein: CASSLGVYYEQYF.

This clonotype was recorded at least ten times. CDR3 in amino acids: CASAELGMNTGELFF. As DNA, the CDR3 is TGTGCCAGCGCTGAGTTGGGGATGAACACCGGGGAGCTGTTTTTT. The chain has TRBV6-4 and TRBJ2-2, with D hard to call. V lost 8 bases to trimming and J lost 1 base, with 14 bases between them. CDR3 length equals 15 residues. In germline, CDR1 is MRHNA, CDR2 SNTAGT.

Turning to this clonotype: A read error is possible here, since a much larger clone lies one base away. The CDR3 spells CASSGTGSTGELLF. CDR3 bases: TGTGCCAGCAGTGGAACAGGGTCCACCGGGGAGCTGCTTTTT. The chain uses TRBV2 and TRBJ2-2; TRBD1 is a possible D gene (6 bases). This CDR3 has 14 amino acids. CDR1 and CDR2 from the germline V gene are SNHLY and FYNNEI.

This clonotype was seen at least ten times. J is TRBJ2-3 and V is TRBV7-8; D may be TRBD1 (6 bases). Trimming stripped 2 bases from V and 2 bases from J, with 8 bases between. Looked up from germline, CDR1 is SGHVS and CDR2 is FQNEAQ. This CDR3 region has 14 residues. The CDR3 loop reads CASSLQGPTDTQYF. As DNA, the CDR3 is TGTGCCAGCAGCTTACAGGGGCCCACAGATACGCAGTATTTT. Supplemented by reference TRBV7-8 and TRBJ2-3, the full variable domain reads GAGVSQSPRYKVAKRGQDVALRCDPISGHVSLFWYQQALGQGPEFLTYFQNEAQLDKSGLPSDRFFAERPEGSVSTLKIQRTQQEDSAVYLCASSLQGPTDTQYFGPGTRLTVL.

The CDR3 protein is CSAGGQGATRPNNEQFF. DNA of the CDR3: TGCAGTGCTGGAGGACAGGGGGCCACCAGACCCAACAATGAGCAGTTCTTC. The chain is built from TRBV20-1 and TRBJ2-1; 11 bases match TRBD1. V gave up 5 bases and J gave up 5 bases; unmatched junction bases: 14. The germline gives CDR1 DFQATT, CDR2 SNEGSKA (reference sequence). The CDR3 sequence is 17 residues long.

This chain connects TRBV9 to TRBJ2-5; 7 bases match TRBD1. Germline values: CDR1 SGDLS, CDR2 YYNGEE. Trimming took 3 bases from V and 5 from J; bases not matched to a gene: 10. The CDR3 consists of 15 residues. The CDR3 DNA reads as TGTGCCAGCAGCGCCGGGACAGTGGCGGTGGAGACCCAGTACTTC. Amino acid sequence: CASSAGTVAVETQYF.

This clonotype was counted only a few times. The chain has TRBV12-3 or TRBV12-4 and TRBJ1-1; D gene ambiguous. CDR3 size: 13 residues. Trimming cost V 8 bases and J 4 bases, with 14 bases left between them. Here the CDR3 reads CASFLWLGTEAFF. The CDR3 DNA is TGTGCCAGCTTTTTATGGTTAGGCACTGAAGCTTTCTTT.

Notes on this clonotype: Just one base apart from a much larger clone, this may be a read error. The V call is TRBV5-5, the J call TRBJ2-3; D unclear. TRBJ1-5 matches the DNA end more closely, so the J call is doubtful. Germline V gene sequence: CDR1 SGHKS, CDR2 YYEKEE (reference sequence). The CDR3 loop spans 11 amino acids. The CDR3, as DNA: TGTGCCAGCAGTAACCGGAATACGCAGCATTTT. Its protein product is CASSNRNTQHF.

The rearrangement links TRBV5-4 to TRBJ2-3, with 16 bases lining up with TRBD2. The ends lost 2 bases at V and 6 bases at J; junction bases unmatched: 3. Germline values: CDR1 SGHNT, CDR2 YYREEE (reference sequence). This CDR3 has 16 residues. This CDR3 reads CASSFPGLAGGDTQYF. CDR3 DNA: TGTGCCAGCAGCTTCCCGGGACTAGCGGGGGGGGATACGCAGTATTTT.